The entry that follows covers one TCR beta chain sequence. V was clipped by 3 bases and J by 3 bases; unmatched bases: 9. The V gene's germline CDR1 is SEHNR and CDR2 FQNEAQ (reference sequence). This CDR3 comprises 17 residues. When the RNA was reverse transcribed, random hexamers were used with an input of roughly 0.45 to 1 ug. TCRdb recomputed calls from the immunoSEQ multiplex PCR reads with MiXCR, one row per CDR3 protein. This sample carries about 140,000 distinct CDR3 sequences, approximately 94% of them seen once, and the ten largest clones take 0.075% to 0.1%. The entry originates in a study of CD8 T cells in Susac syndrome.

The rearrangement links TRBV7-9 to TRBJ2-2; 8 bases map to TRBD2. Source material: CD4+ T cells from PBMCs. The sequence was collected from a human donor in good health. The CDR3 DNA sequence: TGTGCCAGCAGCTTTCCAACTAGCGGTGTGTACACCGGGGAGCTGTTTTTT. Residues: CASSFPTSGVYTGELFF.